Presented here are 12 T cell receptor beta chains from one specimen sequenced in a study of T cell responses to AZD1222 COVID-19 vaccine. Assay: immunoSEQ multiplex PCR; the TCRdb copy retains only in-frame clones and omits some. The sample contains about 150,000 clones, just under 95% of which appear only once. Sample: peripheral blood, taken on day 0 of AZD1222 vaccination. The receptors stem from an adult in good health.

This clone was counted a single time. The V and J genes are TRBV5-4 and TRBJ1-3; D is undetermined. Trimming removed 3 bases at V and 4 bases at J, with 23 bases between. Germline CDR1 is SGHNT and CDR2 is YYREEE (reference sequence). CDR3 length: 18 amino acids. The CDR3 DNA follows: TGTGCCAGCAGCTCAAACCAGTACGTAATGAGGTCCGGAAACACCATATATTTT. Protein product: CASSSNQYVMRSGNTIYF.

In its sample, this clone was seen once. The chain couples TRBV5-1 to TRBJ2-4; D possibly corresponds to TRBD2 (6 bases). The CDR3 is 15 residues long. Germline V gives CDR1 SGHRS, CDR2 YFSETQ. V lost 4 bases to trimming and J lost 2 bases, with 13 bases between them. The CDR3: CASSASAGSKNIQYF. DNA of the CDR3: TGCGCCAGCAGCGCCAGCGCGGGGTCCAAAAACATTCAGTACTTC. Supplemented by reference TRBV5-1 and TRBJ2-4, the full variable domain reads KAGVTQTPRYLIKTRGQQVTLSCSPISGHRSVSWYQQTPGQGLQFLFEYFSETQRNKGNFPGRFSGRQFSNSRSEMNVSTLELGDSALYLCASSASAGSKNIQYFGAGTRLSVL.

This clone was picked up a small number of times. The chain recombines TRBV29-1 with TRBJ2-2; the D is unclear. This CDR3 is built from 11 residues. V lost 7 bases, J lost 7 bases, and 10 bases lay in between. In germline, CDR1 is SQVTM, CDR2 ANQGSEA. The CDR3 coding sequence is TGCAGCGCTCGGATGGGCGGGGAGCTGTTTTTT. This encodes CSARMGGELFF.

The chain employs TRBV11-2 and TRBJ2-4, with D possibly TRBD1 on 5 matching bases. The CDR3 is 15 residues long. Looked up from germline, CDR1 is SGHAT and CDR2 is FQNNGV. V was cut by 1 base and J by 3 bases, with 10 bases left in between. DNA for the CDR3: TGTGCCAGCAGCTTAGTTCCTAGGGGCAAAAACATTCAGTACTTC. It is translated as CASSLVPRGKNIQYF.

This chain joins TRBV6-5 and TRBJ1-6; D uncertain. Germline loops: CDR1 MNHEY, CDR2 SVGAGI. The CDR3 is 15 amino acids. The ends were cut back, 0 bases at V and 5 bases at J, with 8 bases in the middle. The CDR3 loop reads CASSYSAGNNSPLHF. The DNA for the CDR3 is TGTGCCAGCAGTTACTCCGCGGGGAATAATTCACCCCTCCACTTT.

This clone was recorded once. The rearrangement uses TRBV24-1 and TRBJ2-7, with no clear D. This CDR3 is 11 amino acids long. Trimming cost V 1 base and J 7 bases, with 4 bases left between them. Germline lookup yields CDR1 KGHDR and CDR2 SFDVKD. CDR3 loop: CATSDLTEQYF. The CDR3 DNA reads TGTGCCACCAGTGATTTAACAGAGCAGTACTTC.

The rearrangement uses TRBV6-1 and TRBJ1-3, with D perhaps TRBD1 (5 bases). This CDR3 has 13 amino acids. Germline lookup yields CDR1 MNHNS and CDR2 SASEGT. The V end was cut by 2 bases, the J end by 6 bases, with 8 bases between. The CDR3 nucleotides are TGTGCCAGCAGTGAACTCAGGGTAAACACCATATATTTT. Its translation is CASSELRVNTIYF.

The chain employs TRBV11-2 and TRBJ2-3; 12 positions agree with TRBD2. In germline, CDR1 is SGHAT, CDR2 FQNNGV. With V trimmed by 2 bases and J by 7 bases, 7 bases remained unmatched. The CDR3 length is 16 residues. The CDR3 spells CASSLFLAGGLNTQYF. In DNA, the CDR3 is TGTGCCAGCAGCTTATTTCTAGCGGGGGGGCTCAATACGCAGTATTTT.

The rearrangement joins TRBV18 to TRBJ1-3, with 9 bases identical to TRBD1. CDR1 is KGHSH and CDR2 is LQKENI in the germline V gene. J was trimmed by 0 bases and V by 2 bases; bases with no gene match: 2. The CDR3 consists of 16 residues. CDR3 DNA sequence: TGTGCCAGCTCACCAGGGACAGGGAACTCTGGAAACACCATATATTTT. This encodes CASSPGTGNSGNTIYF.

The chain uses TRBV7-9 and TRBJ2-3; 13 bases are a match to TRBD2. V was pared by 5 bases and J by 6 bases, with 5 bases of the junction left unmatched. The CDR3 has 15 amino acids. The germline V gene has CDR1 SEHNR and CDR2 FQNEAQ (reference sequence). The CDR3 coding sequence is TGTGCCAGCAGCGAGACTAGCGGGGGGCGGGATACGCAGTATTTT. Translated, it gives CASSETSGGRDTQYF.

The V call is TRBV10-2, the J call TRBJ1-4, with D uncertain. Germline CDR1 and CDR2: WSHSY and SAAADI. CDR3 length: 14 amino acids. The ends were cut back, 7 bases at V and 2 bases at J, with 11 bases in the middle. CDR3 sequence reads: CASTPRVTNEKLFF. For the CDR3, the DNA is TGCGCCAGCACCCCCCGGGTCACTAATGAAAAACTGTTTTTT.

This clone occurred a few times. This chain links TRBV6-4 with TRBJ2-3; possible D gene TRBD2, 6 bases. Per the germline V gene, CDR1 is MRHNA and CDR2 is SNTAGT. The CDR3 is 13 amino acids. Trimming left V 4 bases short and J 1 base short, with 6 bases between. CDR3 sequence (DNA): TGTGCCAGCAGTGCTAGCGGCACAGATACGCAGTATTTT. This sequence encodes CASSASGTDTQYF.